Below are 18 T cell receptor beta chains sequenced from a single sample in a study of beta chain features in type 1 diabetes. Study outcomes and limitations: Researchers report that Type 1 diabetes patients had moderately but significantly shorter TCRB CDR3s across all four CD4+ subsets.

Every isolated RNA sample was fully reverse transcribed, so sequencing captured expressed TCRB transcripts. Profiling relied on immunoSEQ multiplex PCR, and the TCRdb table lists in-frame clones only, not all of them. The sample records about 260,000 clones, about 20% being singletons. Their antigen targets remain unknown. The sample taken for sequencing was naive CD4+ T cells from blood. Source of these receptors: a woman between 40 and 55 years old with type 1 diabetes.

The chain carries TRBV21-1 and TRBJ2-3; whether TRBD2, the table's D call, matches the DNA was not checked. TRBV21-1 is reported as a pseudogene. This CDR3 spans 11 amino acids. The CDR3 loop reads CASRGTDTQYF. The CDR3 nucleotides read TGTGCCAGCCGTGGCACAGATACGCAGTATTTT.

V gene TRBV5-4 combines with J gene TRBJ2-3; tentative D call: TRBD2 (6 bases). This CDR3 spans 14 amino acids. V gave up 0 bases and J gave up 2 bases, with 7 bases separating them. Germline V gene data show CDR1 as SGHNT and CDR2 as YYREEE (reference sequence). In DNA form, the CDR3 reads TGTGCCAGCAGCTTGGAACTAGCCACAGATACGCAGTATTTT. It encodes CASSLELATDTQYF.

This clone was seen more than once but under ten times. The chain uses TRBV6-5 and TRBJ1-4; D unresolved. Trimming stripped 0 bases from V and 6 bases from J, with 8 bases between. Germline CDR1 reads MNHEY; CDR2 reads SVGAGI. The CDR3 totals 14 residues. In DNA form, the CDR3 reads TGTGCCAGCAGTTACTCGTACCAGGATGAAAAACTGTTTTTT. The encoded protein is CASSYSYQDEKLFF.

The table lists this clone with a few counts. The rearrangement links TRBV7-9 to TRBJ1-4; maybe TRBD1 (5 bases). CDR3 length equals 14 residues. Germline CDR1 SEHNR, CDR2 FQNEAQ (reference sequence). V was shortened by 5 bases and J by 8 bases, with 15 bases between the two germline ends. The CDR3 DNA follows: TGTGCCAGCAGCCGGGCAGGGTTGAACGAAAAACTGTTTTTT. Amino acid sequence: CASSRAGLNEKLFF.

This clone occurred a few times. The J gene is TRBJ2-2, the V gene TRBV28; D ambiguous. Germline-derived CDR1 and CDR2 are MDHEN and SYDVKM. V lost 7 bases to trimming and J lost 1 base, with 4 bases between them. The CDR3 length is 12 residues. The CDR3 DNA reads TGTGCCAGCACCCAGAACACCGGGGAGCTGTTTTTT. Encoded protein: CASTQNTGELFF.

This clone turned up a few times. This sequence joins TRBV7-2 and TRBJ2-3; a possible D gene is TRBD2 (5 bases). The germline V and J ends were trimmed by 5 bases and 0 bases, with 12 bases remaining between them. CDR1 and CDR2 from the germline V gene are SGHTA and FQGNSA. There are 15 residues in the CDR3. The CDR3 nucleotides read TGTGCCAGCAGCCTCCCCCCGGGGAGCACAGATACGCAGTATTTT. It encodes CASSLPPGSTDTQYF. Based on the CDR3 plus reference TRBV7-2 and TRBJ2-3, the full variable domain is GAGVSQSPSNKVTEKGKDVELRCDPISGHTALYWYRQSLGQGLEFLIYFQGNSAPDKSGLPSDRFSAERTGGSVSTLTIQRTQQEDSAVYLCASSLPPGSTDTQYFGPGTRLTVL.

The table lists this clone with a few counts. CDR3 sequence: CASSVPGEKETQYF. The CDR3 DNA is TGTGCCAGCAGTGTCCCGGGGGAGAAGGAGACCCAGTACTTC. This chain joins TRBV28 and TRBJ2-5, with D maybe TRBD2 (6 bases). The CDR3 has 14 amino acids. Trimming removed 5 bases from V and 5 bases from J, with 15 bases in between. The germline V gene encodes CDR1 MDHEN and CDR2 SYDVKM.

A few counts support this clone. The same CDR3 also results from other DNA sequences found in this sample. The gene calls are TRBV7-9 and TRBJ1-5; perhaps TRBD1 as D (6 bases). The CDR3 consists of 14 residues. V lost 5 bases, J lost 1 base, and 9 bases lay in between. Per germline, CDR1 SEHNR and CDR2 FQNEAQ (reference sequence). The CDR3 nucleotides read TGTGCCAGCAGCCTACAGGGAAGCAATCAGCCCCAGCATTTT. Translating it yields CASSLQGSNQPQHF.

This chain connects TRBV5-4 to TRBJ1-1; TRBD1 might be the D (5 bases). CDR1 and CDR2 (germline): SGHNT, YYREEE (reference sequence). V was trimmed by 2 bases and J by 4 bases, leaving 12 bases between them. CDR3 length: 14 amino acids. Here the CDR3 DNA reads TGTGCCAGCAGCTTACAGGCCGGCGGCACTGAAGCTTTCTTT. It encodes CASSLQAGGTEAFF.

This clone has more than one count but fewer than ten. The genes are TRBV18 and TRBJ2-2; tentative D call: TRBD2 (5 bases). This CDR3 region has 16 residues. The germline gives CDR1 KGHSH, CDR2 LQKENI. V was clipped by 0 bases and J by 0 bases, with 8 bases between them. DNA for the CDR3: TGTGCCAGCTCACCACCCGGGGAGCCGAACACCGGGGAGCTGTTTTTT. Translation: CASSPPGEPNTGELFF. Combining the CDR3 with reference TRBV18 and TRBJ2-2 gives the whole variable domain NAGVMQNPRHLVRRRGQEARLRCSPMKGHSHVYWYRQLPEEGLKFMVYLQKENIIDESGMPKERFSAEFPKEGPSILRIQQVVRGDSAAYFCASSPPGEPNTGELFFGEGSRLTVL.

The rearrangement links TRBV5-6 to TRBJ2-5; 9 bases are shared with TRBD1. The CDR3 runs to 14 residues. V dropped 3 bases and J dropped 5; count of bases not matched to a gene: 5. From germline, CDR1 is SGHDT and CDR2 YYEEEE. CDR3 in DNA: TGTGCCAGCAGCTGGGACAGGGATGGGGAGACCCAGTACTTC. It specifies CASSWDRDGETQYF. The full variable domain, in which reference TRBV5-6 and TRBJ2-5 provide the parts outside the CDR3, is DAGVTQSPTHLIKTRGQQVTLRCSPKSGHDTVSWYQQALGQGPQFIFQYYEEEERQRGNFPDRFSGHQFPNYSSELNVNALLLGDSALYLCASSWDRDGETQYFGPGTRLLVL.

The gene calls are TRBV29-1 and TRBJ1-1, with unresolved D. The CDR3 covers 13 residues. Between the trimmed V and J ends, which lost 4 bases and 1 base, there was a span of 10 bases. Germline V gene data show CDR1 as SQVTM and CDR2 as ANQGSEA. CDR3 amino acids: CSVVLGENTEAFF. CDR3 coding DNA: TGCAGCGTTGTGCTCGGGGAGAACACTGAAGCTTTCTTT.

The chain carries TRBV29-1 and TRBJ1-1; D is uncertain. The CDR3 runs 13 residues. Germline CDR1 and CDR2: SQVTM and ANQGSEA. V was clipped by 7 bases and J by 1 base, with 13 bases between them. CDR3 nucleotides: TGCAGCGCCCTGAGGCACGAGAACACTGAAGCTTTCTTT. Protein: CSALRHENTEAFF.

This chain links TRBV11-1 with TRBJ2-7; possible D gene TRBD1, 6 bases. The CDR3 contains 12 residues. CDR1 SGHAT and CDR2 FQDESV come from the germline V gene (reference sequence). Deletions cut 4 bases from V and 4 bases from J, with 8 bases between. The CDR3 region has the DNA TGTGCCAGCAGCTCCACAGGGTACGAGCAGTACTTC. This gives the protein CASSSTGYEQYF.

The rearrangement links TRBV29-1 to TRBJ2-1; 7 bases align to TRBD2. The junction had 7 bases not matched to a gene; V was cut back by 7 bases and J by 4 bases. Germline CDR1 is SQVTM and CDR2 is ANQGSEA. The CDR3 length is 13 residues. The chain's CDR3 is CSGSLAVYNEQFF. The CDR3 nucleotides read TGCAGCGGGTCCCTAGCGGTTTACAATGAGCAGTTCTTC.

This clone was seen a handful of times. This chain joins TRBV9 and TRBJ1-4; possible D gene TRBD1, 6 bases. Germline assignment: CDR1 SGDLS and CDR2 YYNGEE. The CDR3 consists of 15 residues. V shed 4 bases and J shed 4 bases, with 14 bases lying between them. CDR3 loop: CASSTQQGFNEKLFF. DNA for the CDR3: TGTGCCAGCAGCACCCAACAGGGCTTTAATGAAAAACTGTTTTTT.

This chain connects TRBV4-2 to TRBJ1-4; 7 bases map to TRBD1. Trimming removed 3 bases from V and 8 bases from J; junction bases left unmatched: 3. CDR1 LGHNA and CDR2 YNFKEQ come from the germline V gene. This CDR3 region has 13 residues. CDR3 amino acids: CASSQKQGEKLFF. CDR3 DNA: TGTGCCAGCAGCCAGAAACAGGGGGAAAAACTGTTTTTT.

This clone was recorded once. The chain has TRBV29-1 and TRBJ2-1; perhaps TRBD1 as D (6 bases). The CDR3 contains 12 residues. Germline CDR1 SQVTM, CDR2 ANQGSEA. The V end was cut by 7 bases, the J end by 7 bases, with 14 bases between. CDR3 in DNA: TGCAGCGCCCCAGCCACAGGGAATGAGCAGTTCTTC. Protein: CSAPATGNEQFF.